This T cell receptor beta chain comes out of a study of T-cell memory formation after mild COVID-19. The TCR alpha and TCR beta cDNA libraries, bearing sample barcodes and UMIs, were generated by 5'RACE using constant-segment primers. In TCRdb, the 5' RACE reads were re-called with MiXCR into one record per CDR3 protein. The repertoire has around 440,000 distinct CDR3 sequences, roughly 18% of them found once; the top ten carry approximately 13%. Germline V CDR1 and CDR2: GTSNPN, SVGIG (reference sequence). This CDR3 spans 10 amino acids. V lost 7 bases, J lost 3 bases, and 7 bases lay in between. Sequences were obtained from PBMCs or a T cell subset sorted from them (not recorded which). The gene calls are TRBV30 and TRBJ2-7; no firm D call. The TCR sequence derives from an adult woman who had mild COVID-19 (a few samples of this study predate the infection). Cell type and time point are not known. CDR3 DNA sequence: TGTGCCTTGGACCACTACGAGCAGTACTTC. This gives the protein CALDHYEQYF.